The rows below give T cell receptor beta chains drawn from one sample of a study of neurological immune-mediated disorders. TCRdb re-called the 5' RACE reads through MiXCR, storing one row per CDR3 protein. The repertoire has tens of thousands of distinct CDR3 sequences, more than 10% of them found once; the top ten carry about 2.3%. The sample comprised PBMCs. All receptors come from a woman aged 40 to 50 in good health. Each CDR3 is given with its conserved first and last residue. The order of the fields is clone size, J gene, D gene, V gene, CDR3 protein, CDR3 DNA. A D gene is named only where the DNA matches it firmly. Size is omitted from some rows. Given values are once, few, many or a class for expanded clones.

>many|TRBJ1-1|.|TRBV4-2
CASSLIGLEAFF
TGTGCCAGCAGCCTCATTGGACTTGAAGCTTTCTTT
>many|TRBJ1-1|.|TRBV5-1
CASSFEPGRPFMEAFF
TGCGCCAGCAGCTTTGAACCGGGACGTCCTTTTATGGAAGCTTTCTTT
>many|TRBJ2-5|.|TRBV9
CASSSWSSETQYF
TGTGCCAGCAGCTCTTGGTCATCGGAGACCCAGTACTTC
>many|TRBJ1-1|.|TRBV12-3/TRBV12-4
CASSSDSYTEAFF
TGTGCCAGCAGTTCCGACAGCTACACTGAAGCTTTCTTT
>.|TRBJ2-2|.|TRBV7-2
CASSLNMGGRGELFF
TGTGCCAGCAGCTTAAACATGGGAGGAAGAGGGGAGCTGTTTTTT
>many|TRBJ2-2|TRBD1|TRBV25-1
CASREGQGAGVTGELFF
TGTGCCAGCAGAGAGGGACAGGGGGCGGGGGTCACCGGGGAGCTGTTTTTT
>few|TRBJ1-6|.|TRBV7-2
CASSSRGTGNSPLHF
TGTGCCAGCAGCTCTAGAGGGACCGGCAATTCACCCCTCCACTTT
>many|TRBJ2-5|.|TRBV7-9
CASSLGGTAQETQYF
TGTGCCAGCAGCTTAGGTGGCACGGCCCAAGAGACCCAGTACTTC
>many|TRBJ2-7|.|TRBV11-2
CASSLLTLTYEQYF
TGTGCCAGCAGCTTACTTACTTTGACCTACGAGCAGTACTTC
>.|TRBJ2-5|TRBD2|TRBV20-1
CSATGTSGSRMETQYF
TGCAGTGCTACGGGGACTAGCGGGAGCAGGATGGAGACCCAATACTTC
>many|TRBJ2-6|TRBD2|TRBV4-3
CASSLAPPRTSAADSGANVLTF
TGCGCCAGCAGCCTTGCCCCTCCTAGGACTAGCGCTGCGGACTCTGGGGCCAACGTCCTGACTTTC
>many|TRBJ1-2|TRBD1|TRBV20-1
CSASSGTVRRYGYTF
TGCAGTGCTAGCTCCGGGACAGTCCGGCGGTATGGCTACACCTTC
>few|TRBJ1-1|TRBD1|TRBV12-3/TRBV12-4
CASSSQGLNTEAFF
TGTGCCAGCAGTTCACAGGGGTTGAACACTGAAGCTTTCTTT
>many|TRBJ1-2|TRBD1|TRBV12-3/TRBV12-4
CASTPGQGDNYGYTF
TGTGCCAGCACACCGGGACAGGGGGACAACTATGGCTACACCTTC
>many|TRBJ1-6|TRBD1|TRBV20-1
CSARTGVLSSYNSPLHF
TGCAGTGCTAGGACAGGGGTCCTGAGCTCCTATAATTCACCCCTCCACTTT
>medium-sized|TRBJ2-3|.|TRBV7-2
CASSWGLTGAGDTQYF
TGTGCCAGCAGCTGGGGACTCACTGGGGCGGGAGATACGCAGTATTTT
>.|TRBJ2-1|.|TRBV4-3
CASSQDRTRYNEQFF
TGCGCCAGCAGCCAAGATAGAACTAGATACAATGAGCAGTTCTTC
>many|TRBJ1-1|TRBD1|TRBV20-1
CSARASGQENTEAFF
TGCAGTGCAAGAGCCTCGGGACAGGAGAACACTGAAGCTTTCTTT
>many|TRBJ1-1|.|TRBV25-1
CASTDGGSRAEAFF
TGTGCCAGCACCGACGGGGGTTCGAGAGCTGAAGCTTTCTTT
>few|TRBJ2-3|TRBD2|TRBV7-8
CASSFGTISTDTQYF
TGTGCCAGCAGTTTCGGGACTATTAGCACAGATACGCAGTATTTT
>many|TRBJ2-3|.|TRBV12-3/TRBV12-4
CASTLNVLTQYF
TGTGCCAGCACTCTGAACGTGCTGACGCAGTATTTT
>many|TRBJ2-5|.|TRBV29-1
CSVYSTALQETQYF
TGCAGCGTTTATTCGACAGCTCTCCAAGAGACCCAGTACTTC
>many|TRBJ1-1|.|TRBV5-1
CASSPLYMTGNTEAFF
TGCGCCAGCAGCCCCTTATATATGACAGGGAACACTGAAGCTTTCTTT
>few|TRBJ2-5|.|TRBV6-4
CASSESGGGETQYF
TGTGCCAGCAGTGAATCTGGGGGCGGAGAGACCCAGTACTTC
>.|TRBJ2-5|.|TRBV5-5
CASSLAGLGGNEYQETQYF
TGTGCCAGCAGCTTGGCCGGGTTAGGGGGAAACGAGTACCAAGAGACCCAGTACTTC
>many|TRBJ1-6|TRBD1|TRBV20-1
CSAKDRVENSPLHF
TGCAGTGCCAAAGACAGGGTCGAGAATTCACCCCTCCACTTT
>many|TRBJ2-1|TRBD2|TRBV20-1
CSARDLASGRDNEQFF
TGCAGTGCTAGAGATCTGGCTAGCGGGAGAGATAATGAGCAGTTCTTC
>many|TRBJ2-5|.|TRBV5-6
CASRIQGQEAQYF
TGTGCCAGCAGAATACAGGGACAAGAGGCCCAGTACTTC
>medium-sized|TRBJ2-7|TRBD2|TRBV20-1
CSARSLAGVYEQYF
TGCAGTGCTAGAAGTCTAGCGGGAGTCTACGAGCAGTACTTC
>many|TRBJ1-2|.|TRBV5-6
CASSLPDPYGYTF
TGTGCCAGCAGCTTGCCGGACCCCTATGGCTACACCTTC
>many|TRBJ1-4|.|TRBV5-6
CASTLAGIAPNEKLFF
TGTGCCAGCACCCTGGCGGGGATAGCCCCGAATGAAAAACTGTTTTTT
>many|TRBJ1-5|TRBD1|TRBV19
CASTPGRGQTNQPQHF
TGTGCCAGTACCCCGGGGCGGGGACAGACAAATCAGCCCCAGCATTTT
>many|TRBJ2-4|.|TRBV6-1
CASSEWVAKNIQYF
TGTGCCAGCAGTGAATGGGTAGCCAAAAACATTCAGTACTTC
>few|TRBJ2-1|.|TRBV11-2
CASSRGRMAGREQFF
TGTGCCAGCAGCCGGGGACGGATGGCGGGTAGAGAGCAGTTCTTC
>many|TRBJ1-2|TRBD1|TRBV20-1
CSAVQGARGHGYTF
TGCAGTGCAGTACAGGGGGCGCGAGGACATGGCTACACCTTC
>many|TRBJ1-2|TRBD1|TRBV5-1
CASSWTGGDFHYGYTF
TGCGCCAGCAGCTGGACAGGGGGCGATTTCCACTATGGCTACACCTTC
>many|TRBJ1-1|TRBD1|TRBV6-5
CASSKGQGGTEAFF
TGTGCCAGCAGTAAGGGACAGGGGGGAACTGAAGCTTTCTTT
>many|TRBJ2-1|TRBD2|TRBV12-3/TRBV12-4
CASSLGAGSNEQFF
TGTGCCAGCAGTTTGGGAGCGGGGTCCAATGAGCAGTTCTTC
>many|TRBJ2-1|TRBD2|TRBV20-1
CSARDRQTSGGLLGNEQFF
TGCAGTGCTAGAGATAGACAGACTAGCGGGGGTCTCTTGGGTAATGAGCAGTTCTTC
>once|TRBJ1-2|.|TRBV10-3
CAISESKHRGLVYGYTF
TGTGCCATCAGCGAGTCGAAGCATAGAGGCCTTGTCTATGGCTACACCTTC
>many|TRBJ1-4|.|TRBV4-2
CASSQAVQGSNEKLFF
TGTGCCAGCAGCCAAGCAGTTCAGGGGTCTAATGAAAAACTGTTTTTT
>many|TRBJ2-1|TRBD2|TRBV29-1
CSVDSWSQGGNNEQFF
TGCAGCGTTGATTCTTGGTCGCAGGGAGGGAACAATGAGCAGTTCTTC
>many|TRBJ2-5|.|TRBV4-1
CASSQGVAETQYF
TGCGCCAGCAGCCAAGGAGTGGCAGAGACCCAGTACTTC
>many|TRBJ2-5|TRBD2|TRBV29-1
CSVASGGGYETQYF
TGCAGCGTCGCTAGCGGCGGGGGGTATGAGACCCAGTACTTC
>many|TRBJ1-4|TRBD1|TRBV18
CASSRGQGPNEKLFF
TGTGCCAGCTCCCGGGGACAGGGCCCCAATGAAAAACTGTTTTTT
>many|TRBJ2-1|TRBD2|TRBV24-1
CATSDRGRALNEQFF
TGTGCCACCAGTGATCGAGGGAGGGCCCTGAATGAGCAGTTCTTC
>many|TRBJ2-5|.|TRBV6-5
CASSTGTGETQYF
TGTGCCAGCAGTACAGGGACGGGAGAGACCCAGTACTTC
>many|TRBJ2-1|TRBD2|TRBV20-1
CSAPQFPGGPNEQFF
TGCAGTGCGCCACAATTTCCGGGGGGGCCAAATGAGCAGTTCTTC
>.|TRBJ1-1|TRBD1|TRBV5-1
CASSSSRTGLANTEAFF
TGCGCCAGCAGCTCCTCCCGGACAGGTCTGGCGAACACTGAAGCTTTCTTT
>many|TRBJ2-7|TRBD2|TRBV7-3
CASSFDAGGSYEQYF
TGTGCCAGCAGCTTTGACGCGGGGGGCTCCTACGAGCAGTACTTC
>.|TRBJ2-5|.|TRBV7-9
CASSWGVDQETQYF
TGTGCCAGCAGCTGGGGGGTAGATCAAGAGACCCAGTACTTC
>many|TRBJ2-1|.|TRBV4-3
CASSFSRVRADNEQFF
TGCGCCAGCAGTTTCAGTAGGGTACGCGCAGACAATGAGCAGTTCTTC
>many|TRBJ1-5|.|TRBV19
CASSPGVQPQHF
TGTGCCAGTAGTCCAGGGGTTCAGCCCCAGCATTTT
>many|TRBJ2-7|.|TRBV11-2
CASSFGTLVGYEQYF
TGTGCCAGCAGTTTCGGGACGCTAGTAGGCTACGAGCAGTACTTC
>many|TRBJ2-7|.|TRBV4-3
CASSQDSWTPYF
TGCGCCAGCAGCCAAGATTCGTGGACCCCGTACTTC
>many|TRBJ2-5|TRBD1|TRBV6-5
CASSSEPWTGYGETQYF
TGTGCCAGCAGTTCTGAGCCGTGGACAGGGTATGGAGAGACCCAGTACTTC
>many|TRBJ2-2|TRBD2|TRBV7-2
CASSLAASGGSGELFF
TGTGCCAGCAGCTTAGCAGCTAGCGGGGGTTCCGGGGAGCTGTTTTTT
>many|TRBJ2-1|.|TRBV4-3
CASSINRVSYNEQFF
TGCGCCAGCAGCATTAATAGAGTCTCCTACAATGAGCAGTTCTTC
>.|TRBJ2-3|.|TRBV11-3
CASSFSTDTQYF
TGTGCCAGCAGCTTTAGCACAGATACGCAGTATTTT
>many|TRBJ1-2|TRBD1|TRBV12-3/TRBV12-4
CASTSRPGQGIVGYTF
TGTGCCAGCACTTCGCGGCCGGGACAGGGTATCGTCGGCTACACCTTC